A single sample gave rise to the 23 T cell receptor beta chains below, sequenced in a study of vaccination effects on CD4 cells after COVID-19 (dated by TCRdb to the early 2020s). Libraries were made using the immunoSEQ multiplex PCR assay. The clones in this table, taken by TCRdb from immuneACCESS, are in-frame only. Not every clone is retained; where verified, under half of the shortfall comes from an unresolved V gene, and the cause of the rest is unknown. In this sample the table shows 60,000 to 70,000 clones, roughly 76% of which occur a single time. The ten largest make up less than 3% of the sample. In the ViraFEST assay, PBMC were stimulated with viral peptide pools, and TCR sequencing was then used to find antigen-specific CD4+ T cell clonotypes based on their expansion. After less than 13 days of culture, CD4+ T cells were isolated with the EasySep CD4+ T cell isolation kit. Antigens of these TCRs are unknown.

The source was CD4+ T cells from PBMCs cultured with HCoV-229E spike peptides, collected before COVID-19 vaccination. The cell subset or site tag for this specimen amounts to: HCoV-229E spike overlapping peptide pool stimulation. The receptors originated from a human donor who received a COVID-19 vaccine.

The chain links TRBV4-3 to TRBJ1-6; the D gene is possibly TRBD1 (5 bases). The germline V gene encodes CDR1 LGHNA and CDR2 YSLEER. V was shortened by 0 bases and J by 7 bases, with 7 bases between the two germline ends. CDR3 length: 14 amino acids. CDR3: CASSQEPGNSPLHF. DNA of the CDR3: TGCGCCAGCAGCCAAGAGCCAGGGAATTCACCCCTCCACTTT.

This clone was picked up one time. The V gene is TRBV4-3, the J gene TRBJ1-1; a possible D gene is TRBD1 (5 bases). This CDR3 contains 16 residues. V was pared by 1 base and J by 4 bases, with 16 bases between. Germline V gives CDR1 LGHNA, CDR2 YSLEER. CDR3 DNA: TGCGCCAGCAGCCAAGGCAGGGAATATGAGGGCACTGAAGCTTTCTTT. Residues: CASSQGREYEGTEAFF.

Here the CDR3 DNA reads TGTGCCAGCAGTTTAGCAGGGAATGGGTTGGAGTACGTC. Protein product: CASSLAGNGLEYV. The rearrangement joins TRBV28 to TRBJ2-7, with D possibly being TRBD1 (5 bases). CDR3 length: 13 residues. Trimming shortened V by 2 bases and J by 11 bases, and 16 bases separated the two germline ends. The germline gives CDR1 MDHEN, CDR2 SYDVKM.

The CDR3 region is CASSLQGLKPQHF. The CDR3 DNA follows: TGTGCCAGCAGTTTACAGGGCTTGAAGCCCCAGCATTTT. This rearrangement joins TRBV12-3 or TRBV12-4 to TRBJ1-5, with D possibly being TRBD1 (5 bases). The CDR3 runs 13 residues. Trimming removed 2 bases at V and 8 bases at J, with 10 bases between.

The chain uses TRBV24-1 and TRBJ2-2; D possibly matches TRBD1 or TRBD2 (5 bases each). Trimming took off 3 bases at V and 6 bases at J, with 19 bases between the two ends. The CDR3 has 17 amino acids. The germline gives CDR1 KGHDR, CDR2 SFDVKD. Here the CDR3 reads CATSDHSRAGTPGELFF. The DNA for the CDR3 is TGTGCCACCAGTGATCATTCCCGGGCAGGGACGCCCGGGGAGCTGTTTTTT.

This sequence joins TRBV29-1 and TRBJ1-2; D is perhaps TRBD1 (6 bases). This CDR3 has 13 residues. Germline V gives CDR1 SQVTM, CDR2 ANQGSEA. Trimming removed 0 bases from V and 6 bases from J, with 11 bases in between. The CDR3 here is CSVEDSGGHGYTF. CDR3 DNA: TGCAGCGTTGAAGATTCCGGGGGCCATGGCTACACCTTC. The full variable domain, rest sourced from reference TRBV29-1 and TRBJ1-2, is SAVISQKPSRDICQRGTSLTIQCQVDSQVTMMFWYRQQPGQSLTLIATANQGSEATYESGFVIDKFPISRPNLTFSTLTVSNMSPEDSSIYLCSVEDSGGHGYTFGSGTRLTVV.

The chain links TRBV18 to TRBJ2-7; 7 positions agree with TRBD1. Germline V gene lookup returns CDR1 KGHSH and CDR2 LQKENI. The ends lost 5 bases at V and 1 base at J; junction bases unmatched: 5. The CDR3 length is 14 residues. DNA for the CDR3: TGTGCCAGCTCAATAACACAGGGGTCCTACGAGCAGTACGTC. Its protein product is CASSITQGSYEQYV.

The CDR3 loop is CASSLRDNNSPLHF. DNA of the CDR3: TGCGCCAGCAGCCTCAGGGACAATAATTCACCCCTCCACTTT. The chain joins TRBV5-1 to TRBJ1-6; maybe TRBD1 (6 bases). In germline, CDR1 is SGHRS, CDR2 YFSETQ. The CDR3 spans 14 residues. Trimming took 4 bases from V and 5 from J, leaving 10 bases between them. The full variable domain, completed using reference TRBV5-1 and TRBJ1-6, is KAGVTQTPRYLIKTRGQQVTLSCSPISGHRSVSWYQQTPGQGLQFLFEYFSETQRNKGNFPGRFSGRQFSNSRSEMNVSTLELGDSALYLCASSLRDNNSPLHFGNGTRLTVT.

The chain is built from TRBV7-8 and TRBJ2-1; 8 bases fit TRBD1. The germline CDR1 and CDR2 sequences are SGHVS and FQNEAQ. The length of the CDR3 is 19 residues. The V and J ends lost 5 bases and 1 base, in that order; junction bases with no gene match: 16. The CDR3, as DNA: TGTGCCAGCAGCCTGAAGACAGGGGCACGTTTGATGTCCTACAATGAGCAGTTCTTC. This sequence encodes CASSLKTGARLMSYNEQFF.

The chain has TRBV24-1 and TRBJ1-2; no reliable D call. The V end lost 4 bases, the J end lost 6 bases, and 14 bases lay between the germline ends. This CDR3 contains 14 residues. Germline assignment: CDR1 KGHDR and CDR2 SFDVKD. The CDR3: CATSDPPQANGYTF. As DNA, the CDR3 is TGTGCCACCAGTGACCCTCCACAAGCGAATGGCTACACCTTC.

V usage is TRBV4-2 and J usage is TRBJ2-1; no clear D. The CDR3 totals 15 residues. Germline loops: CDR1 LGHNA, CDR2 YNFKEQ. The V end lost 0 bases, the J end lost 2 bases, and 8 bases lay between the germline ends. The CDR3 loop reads CASSQDGETYNEQFF. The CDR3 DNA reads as TGTGCCAGCAGCCAAGACGGTGAGACCTACAATGAGCAGTTCTTC.

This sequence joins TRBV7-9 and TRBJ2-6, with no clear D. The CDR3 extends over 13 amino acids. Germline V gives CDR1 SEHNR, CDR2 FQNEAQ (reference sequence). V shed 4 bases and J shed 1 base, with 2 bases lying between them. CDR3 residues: CASSSSGANVLTF. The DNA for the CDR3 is TGTGCCAGCAGCTCATCTGGGGCCAACGTCCTGACTTTC.

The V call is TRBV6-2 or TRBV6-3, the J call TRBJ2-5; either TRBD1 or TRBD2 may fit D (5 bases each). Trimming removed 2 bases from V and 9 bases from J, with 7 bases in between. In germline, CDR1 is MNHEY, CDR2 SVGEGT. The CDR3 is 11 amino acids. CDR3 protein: CASSYLGAQYF. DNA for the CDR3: TGTGCCAGCAGTTACCTGGGGGCCCAGTACTTC.

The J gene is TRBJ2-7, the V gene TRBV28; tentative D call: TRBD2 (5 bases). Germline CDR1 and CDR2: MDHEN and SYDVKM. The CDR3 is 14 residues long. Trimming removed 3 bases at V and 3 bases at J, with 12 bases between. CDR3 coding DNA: TGTGCCAGCAGTTTCGGAGGACTCCGCTACGAGCAGTACGTC. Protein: CASSFGGLRYEQYV.

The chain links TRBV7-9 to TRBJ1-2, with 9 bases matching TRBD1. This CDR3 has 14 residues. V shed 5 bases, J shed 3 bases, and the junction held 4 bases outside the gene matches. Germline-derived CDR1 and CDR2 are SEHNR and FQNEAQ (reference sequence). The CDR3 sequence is CASSGQGRDYGYTF. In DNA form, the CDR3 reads TGTGCCAGCAGCGGACAGGGGCGCGACTATGGCTACACCTTC. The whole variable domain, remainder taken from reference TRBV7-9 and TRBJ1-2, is DTGVSQNPRHKITKRGQNVTFRCDPISEHNRLYWYRQTLGQGPEFLTYFQNEAQLEKSRLLSDRFSAERPKGSFSTLEIQRTEQGDSAMYLCASSGQGRDYGYTFGSGTRLTVV.

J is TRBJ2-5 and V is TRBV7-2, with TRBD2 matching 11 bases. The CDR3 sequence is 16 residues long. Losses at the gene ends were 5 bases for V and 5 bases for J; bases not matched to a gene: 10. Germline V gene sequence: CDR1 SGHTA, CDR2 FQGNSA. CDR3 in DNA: TGTGCCAGCAGCATATGGGCTAGCGGGGGGTATGAGACCCAGTACTTC. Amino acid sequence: CASSIWASGGYETQYF.

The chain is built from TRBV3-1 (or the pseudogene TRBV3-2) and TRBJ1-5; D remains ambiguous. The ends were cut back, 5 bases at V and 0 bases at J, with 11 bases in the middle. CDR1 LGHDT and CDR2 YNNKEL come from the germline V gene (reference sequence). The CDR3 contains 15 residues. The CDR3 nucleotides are TGTGCCAGCAGCGCCCAGTTGGATAGCAATCAGCCCCAGCATTTT. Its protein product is CASSAQLDSNQPQHF.

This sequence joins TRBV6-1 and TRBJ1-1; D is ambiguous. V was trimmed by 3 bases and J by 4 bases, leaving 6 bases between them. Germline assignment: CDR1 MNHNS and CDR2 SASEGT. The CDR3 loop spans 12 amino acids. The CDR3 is CASSDRITEAFF. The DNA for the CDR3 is TGTGCCAGCAGTGACCGGATCACTGAAGCTTTCTTT.

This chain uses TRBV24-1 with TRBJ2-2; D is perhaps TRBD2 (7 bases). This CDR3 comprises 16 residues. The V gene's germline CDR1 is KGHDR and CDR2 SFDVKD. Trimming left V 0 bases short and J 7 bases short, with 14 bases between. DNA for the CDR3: TGTGCCACCAGTGATTTGGAGGGGGGGCGGAACGGGGAGCTGTTTTTT. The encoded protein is CATSDLEGGRNGELFF.

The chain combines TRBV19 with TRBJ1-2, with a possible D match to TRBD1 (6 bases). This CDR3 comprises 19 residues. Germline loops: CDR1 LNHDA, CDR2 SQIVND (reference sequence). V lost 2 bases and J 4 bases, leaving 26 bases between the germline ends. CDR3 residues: CASSITGGFRQVGSYGYTF. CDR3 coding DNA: TGTGCCAGTAGTATAACAGGAGGATTTAGACAGGTGGGCTCCTATGGCTACACCTTC.

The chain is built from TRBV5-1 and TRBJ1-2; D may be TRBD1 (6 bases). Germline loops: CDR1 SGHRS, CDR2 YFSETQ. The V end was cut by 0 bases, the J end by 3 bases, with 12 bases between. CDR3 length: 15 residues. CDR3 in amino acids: CASSLAGTPDYGYTF. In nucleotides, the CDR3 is TGCGCCAGCAGCTTGGCCGGGACACCGGACTATGGCTACACCTTC.

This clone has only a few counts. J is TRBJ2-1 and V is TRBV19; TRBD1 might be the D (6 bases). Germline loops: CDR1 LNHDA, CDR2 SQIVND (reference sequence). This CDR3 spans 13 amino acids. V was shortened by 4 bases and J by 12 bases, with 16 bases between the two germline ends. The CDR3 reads CASSREQGSGQFF. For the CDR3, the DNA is TGTGCCAGTAGTAGGGAACAGGGATCAGGGCAGTTCTTC.

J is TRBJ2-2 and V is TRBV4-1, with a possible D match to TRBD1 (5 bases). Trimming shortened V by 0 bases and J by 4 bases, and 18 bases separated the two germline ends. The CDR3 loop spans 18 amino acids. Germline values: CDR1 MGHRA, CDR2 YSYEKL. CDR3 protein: CASSQDLGRAEFTGELFF. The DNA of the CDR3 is TGCGCCAGCAGCCAAGATTTGGGCAGGGCCGAGTTCACCGGGGAGCTGTTTTTT.